The clone carrying this T cell receptor beta chain was seen a single time. The data derive from a study of blood T cell repertoires in COVID-19. Germline V lookup: CDR1 SNHLY, CDR2 FYNNEI. The CDR3 runs to 15 residues. The ends lost 6 bases at V and 5 bases at J; junction bases unmatched: 7. Authors' analysis steps: From reference gene primer amplification, estimates of nucleated cell counts were derived. The assay was immunoSEQ multiplex PCR, and TCRdb's table has in-frame clones only and misses some. From that table come the V and J calls and clone size; the DNA was used to work out D and trimming. The data hold roughly 190,000 clones, with around nine tenths observed a single time.

The chain is built from TRBV2 and TRBJ2-3; 11 nucleotides line up with TRBD2. Specimen: peripheral blood. The receptor's source is a man between 18 and 35 years old with active or convalescent COVID-19. The CDR3 coding sequence is TGTGCCAGCAGCGCTACTAGCGGGGGAAGAGATACGCAGTATTTT. Amino acid sequence: CASSATSGGRDTQYF. Variable domain in full (rest from reference TRBV2 and TRBJ2-3): EPEVTQTPSHQVTQMGQEVILRCVPISNHLYFYWYRQILGQKVEFLVSFYNNEISEKSEIFDDQFSVERPDGSNFTLKIRSTKLEDSAMYFCASSATSGGRDTQYFGPGTRLTVL.